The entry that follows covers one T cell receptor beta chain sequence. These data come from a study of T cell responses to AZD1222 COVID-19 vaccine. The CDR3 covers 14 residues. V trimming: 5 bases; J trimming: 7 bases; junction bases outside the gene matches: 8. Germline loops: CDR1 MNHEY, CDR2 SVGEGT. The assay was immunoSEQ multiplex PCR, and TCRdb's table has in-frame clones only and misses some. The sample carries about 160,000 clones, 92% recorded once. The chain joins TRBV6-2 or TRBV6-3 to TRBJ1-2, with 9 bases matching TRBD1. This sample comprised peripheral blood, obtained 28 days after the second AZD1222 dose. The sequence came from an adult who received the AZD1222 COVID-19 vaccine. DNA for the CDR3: TGTGCCAGCAGTCCGAGGACAGGGGAGGTTGGCTACACCTTC. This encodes CASSPRTGEVGYTF.